Listed here are 24 T cell receptor beta chains from one sample, sequenced in a study of blood T cell repertoires in COVID-19. Data came from immunoSEQ multiplex PCR; TCRdb stores just in-frame clones and leaves some out. The table records some 200,000 clones, approximately 81% of them present only once. The specimen sequenced was peripheral blood. Receptor source: a woman older than 75 with acute or convalescent COVID-19.

Remarks on this clone: At one of its ends the junction is not consistent with the germline gene, which may arise from a read error. The CDR3: CASSPSGLATQYF. The CDR3 nucleotides read TGTGCTAGCAGTCCATCCGGCCTAGCGACGCAGTATTTT. The chain employs TRBV7-7 and TRBJ2-3; perhaps TRBD2 as D (6 bases). This CDR3 has 13 residues. In germline, CDR1 is SSHAT, CDR2 FNYEAQ (reference sequence).

In its sample, this clone was seen a few times. This chain connects TRBV15 to TRBJ2-5, with TRBD1 matching 8 bases. The CDR3 has 16 amino acids. CDR1 LNHNV and CDR2 YYDKDF come from the germline V gene (reference sequence). The V segment lost 5 bases and the J segment 2 bases; nucleotides outside the gene matches: 10. CDR3 in DNA: TGTGCCACCAGCCCACCGGGACAGGATTTACAAGAGACCCAGTACTTC. This codes for CATSPPGQDLQETQYF. Supplemented by reference TRBV15 and TRBJ2-5, the full variable domain reads DAMVIQNPRYQVTQFGKPVTLSCSQTLNHNVMYWYQQKSSQAPKLLFHYYDKDFNNEADTPDNFQSRRPNTSFCFLDIRSPGLGDTAMYLCATSPPGQDLQETQYFGPGTRLLVL.

The chain employs TRBV19 and TRBJ2-7; 9 positions agree with TRBD1. The CDR3 spans 15 residues. The V segment lost 5 bases and the J segment 3 bases; nucleotides outside the gene matches: 8. Per germline, CDR1 LNHDA and CDR2 SQIVND (reference sequence). As DNA, the CDR3 is TGTGCCAGTAGTCTCTCCGGGACAGGGTTCTACGAGCAGTACTTC. This sequence encodes CASSLSGTGFYEQYF.

V and J are TRBV4-1 and TRBJ2-1; 11 bases fit TRBD2. The CDR3 sequence is 17 residues long. Trimming took 2 bases from V and 1 from J; bases not matched to a gene: 4. CDR1 is MGHRA and CDR2 is YSYEKL in the germline V gene. The CDR3 spells CASSQILAGGSYNEQFF. Here the CDR3 DNA reads TGCGCCAGCAGCCAAATCTTAGCGGGAGGGTCCTACAATGAGCAGTTCTTC.

The rearrangement links TRBV7-6 to TRBJ2-7; TRBD1 agrees at 8 bases. The ends lost 5 bases at V and 2 bases at J; junction bases unmatched: 5. The CDR3 extends over 14 amino acids. Germline V gene data show CDR1 as SGHVS and CDR2 as FNYEAQ. CDR3 protein: CASSPGQGPYEQYF. CDR3 bases: TGTGCCAGCAGCCCCGGACAGGGTCCCTACGAGCAGTACTTC.

The chain joins TRBV6-5 to TRBJ1-1; 8 nucleotides align to TRBD1. Germline CDR1 MNHEY, CDR2 SVGAGI. Germline trimming cut 5 bases from V and 11 bases from J; bases unmatched to any gene: 10. The CDR3 covers 13 residues. CDR3: CASSRTGRRLAFF. CDR3 coding DNA: TGTGCCAGCAGTAGGACAGGGCGCCGTTTGGCTTTCTTT.

This CDR3 is CASSSDRDYGYTF. CDR3 nucleotide sequence: TGTGCCAGCAGCTCAGACAGGGACTATGGCTACACCTTC. The rearrangement joins TRBV2 to TRBJ1-2, with TRBD1 matching 7 bases. V lost 6 bases, J lost 3 bases, and 4 bases stayed unmatched. Germline values: CDR1 SNHLY, CDR2 FYNNEI. The CDR3 contains 13 residues.

V usage is TRBV18 and J usage is TRBJ2-7, with 10 bases identical to TRBD2. Per germline, CDR1 KGHSH and CDR2 LQKENI. CDR3 length: 15 residues. The junction had 2 bases not matched to a gene; V was cut back by 3 bases and J by 0 bases. The CDR3 here is CASSPSGGFSYEQYF. CDR3 DNA sequence: TGTGCCAGCTCACCTAGCGGGGGGTTCTCCTACGAGCAGTACTTC. Full variable domain (remainder filled in from reference TRBV18 and TRBJ2-7): NAGVMQNPRHLVRRRGQEARLRCSPMKGHSHVYWYRQLPEEGLKFMVYLQKENIIDESGMPKERFSAEFPKEGPSILRIQQVVRGDSAAYFCASSPSGGFSYEQYFGPGTRLTVT.

The chain has TRBV5-4 and TRBJ2-7; D might be TRBD2 (6 bases). The CDR3 covers 20 residues. V lost 4 bases and J 0 bases, leaving 29 bases between the germline ends. Per the germline V gene, CDR1 is SGHNT and CDR2 is YYREEE (reference sequence). The CDR3 is CASSPSPIFLSGQSSYEQYF. For the CDR3, the DNA is TGTGCCAGCAGCCCCTCCCCAATCTTTCTTAGCGGCCAGAGCTCCTACGAGCAGTACTTC.

The chain joins TRBV2 to TRBJ2-7; 7 bases line up with TRBD1. The V segment lost 7 bases and the J segment 3 bases; nucleotides outside the gene matches: 3. The CDR3 extends over 12 amino acids. Germline-derived CDR1 and CDR2 are SNHLY and FYNNEI. The DNA of the CDR3 is TGTGCCAGCATTCGGGACAGCTACGAGCAGTACTTC. This gives the protein CASIRDSYEQYF.

This chain links TRBV2 with TRBJ2-3, with 9 positions matching TRBD2. Germline-derived CDR1 and CDR2 are SNHLY and FYNNEI. CDR3 size: 16 residues. J lost 1 base, V lost 4 bases, and 6 bases had no gene match. Here the CDR3 reads CASSAVERGGTDTQYF. The CDR3 nucleotides are TGTGCCAGCAGTGCCGTCGAGCGGGGGGGCACAGATACGCAGTATTTT.

The chain uses TRBV5-1 and TRBJ2-7, with 11 positions matching TRBD1. The CDR3 has 16 amino acids. Losses at the gene ends were 3 bases for V and 0 bases for J; bases not matched to a gene: 5. Germline V gives CDR1 SGHRS, CDR2 YFSETQ. DNA of the CDR3: TGCGCCAGCAGCTCCCAAGGACAGGGGGCCTCCTACGAGCAGTACTTC. Amino acid sequence: CASSSQGQGASYEQYF.

The J gene is TRBJ1-2, the V gene TRBV27; 8 positions match TRBD1. Germline CDR1 and CDR2: MNHEY and SMNVEV (reference sequence). This CDR3 spans 16 amino acids. The J segment lost 8 bases and the V segment lost 3 bases, leaving 14 bases of the junction unmatched. DNA of the CDR3: TGTGCCAGCAGTTTGAATTTGGACAGGGTCGCGCAAGGCTACACCTTC. Its translation is CASSLNLDRVAQGYTF.

V is TRBV18 and J is TRBJ2-1; 9 nucleotides match TRBD2. CDR3 length equals 20 residues. CDR1 is KGHSH and CDR2 is LQKENI in the germline V gene. V shed 2 bases, J shed 0 bases, and the junction held 14 bases outside the gene matches. This CDR3 is CASSPSWTRAGGYSYNEQFF. CDR3 DNA sequence: TGTGCCAGCTCACCATCTTGGACTAGAGCGGGAGGTTACTCCTACAATGAGCAGTTCTTC.

Note on this clone: This sample includes further DNA sequences coding for the same CDR3. The genes are TRBV18 and TRBJ1-1; 12 bases line up with TRBD1. The length of the CDR3 is 13 residues. CDR1 and CDR2 from the germline V gene are KGHSH and LQKENI. J lost 8 bases, V lost 3 bases, and 1 base had no gene match. In DNA, the CDR3 is TGTGCCAGCTCACCGGGACAGGGGGCCGAAGCTTTCTTT. It specifies CASSPGQGAEAFF.

The V and J genes are TRBV19 and TRBJ1-6; tentatively, D is TRBD1 (5 bases). The CDR3 loop spans 19 amino acids. V was pared by 2 bases and J by 0 bases, with 17 bases between. Germline CDR1 is LNHDA and CDR2 is SQIVND (reference sequence). The CDR3 here is CASSIRRGRKSSYNSPLHF. The CDR3 DNA follows: TGTGCCAGTAGTATAAGAAGGGGTCGGAAGAGCTCCTATAATTCACCCCTCCACTTT.

The chain employs TRBV9 and TRBJ2-2; TRBD2 matches 12 bases. V lost 1 base to trimming and J lost 3 bases; unmatched junction nucleotides: 7. CDR1 is SGDLS, CDR2 YYNGEE, per germline. The CDR3 is 18 residues long. CDR3 loop: CASSVLGLAGRHTGELFF. The CDR3 DNA is TGTGCCAGCAGCGTACTAGGACTAGCGGGGCGTCACACCGGGGAGCTGTTTTTT.

V usage is TRBV2 and J usage is TRBJ1-2; 11 bases fit TRBD1. The CDR3 runs 13 residues. Trimming took 6 bases from V and 8 from J; bases not matched to a gene: 5. Germline CDR1 reads SNHLY; CDR2 reads FYNNEI. DNA of the CDR3: TGTGCCAGCAGCGGACAGGGGGCAGGCGGCTACACCTTC. This sequence encodes CASSGQGAGGYTF.

The chain carries TRBV19 and TRBJ2-1; 9 bases map to TRBD2. CDR1 and CDR2 (germline): LNHDA, SQIVND (reference sequence). Trimming took 6 bases from V and 5 from J; bases not matched to a gene: 8. The CDR3 sequence is 15 residues long. The CDR3 DNA sequence: TGTGCCAGTAGCTTTCTAGCGGGAAGCAACAATGAGCAGTTCTTC. Its translation is CASSFLAGSNNEQFF.

To note about this clone: The same CDR3 can be traced to other DNA sequences in this sample. V is TRBV10-3 and J is TRBJ1-5, with D possibly being TRBD1 (5 bases). The CDR3 consists of 16 residues. Looked up from germline, CDR1 is ENHRY and CDR2 is SYGVKD. V was pared by 0 bases and J by 1 base, with 10 bases between. Written as DNA, the CDR3 is TGTGCCATCAGTGAGTCGCCGGCAGGGAGCAATCAGCCCCAGCATTTT. It encodes CAISESPAGSNQPQHF.

The CDR3 DNA follows: TGTGCTAGTGGTTTGGTATGGGACAGCTCAGGAGGGGAGCTGTTTTTT. Translation gives CASGLVWDSSGGELFF. This rearrangement joins TRBV12-5 to TRBJ2-2, with 7 bases fitting TRBD1. V shed 0 bases and J 8 bases; nucleotides not matched to a gene: 9. Looked up from germline, CDR1 is LGHNT and CDR2 is FRNRAP. The CDR3 contains 16 residues.

The V and J genes are TRBV11-3 and TRBJ2-7; TRBD2 agrees at 15 bases. Per germline, CDR1 SGHNT and CDR2 YENEEA. The CDR3 length is 18 residues. V was clipped by 5 bases and J by 1 base; unmatched bases: 9. The CDR3 here is CASSPLPGLAGGSYEQYF. DNA of the CDR3: TGTGCCAGCAGCCCCCTCCCGGGACTAGCGGGGGGTTCCTACGAGCAGTACTTC.

This rearrangement joins TRBV11-3 to TRBJ2-6, with a possible D match to TRBD1 (6 bases). Trimming left V 5 bases short and J 0 bases short, with 8 bases between. In germline, CDR1 is SGHNT, CDR2 YENEEA. The CDR3 consists of 15 residues. CDR3 in amino acids: CASSPGVSGANVLTF. The CDR3 bases are TGTGCCAGCAGCCCAGGGGTCTCTGGGGCCAACGTCCTGACTTTC.

This chain links TRBV11-3 with TRBJ1-3, with D uncertain. The CDR3 has 12 residues. Germline values: CDR1 SGHNT, CDR2 YENEEA. The V end was cut by 8 bases, the J end by 0 bases, with 5 bases between. The CDR3 is CASLSSGNTIYF. CDR3 nucleotide sequence: TGTGCCAGCCTTAGCTCTGGAAACACCATATATTTT.